Below are 13 T cell receptor beta chains sequenced from a single sample in a study of technical replicates of blood from a few donors. Method: immunoSEQ multiplex PCR; TCRdb's copy keeps in-frame clones and lacks some. The table has 65,000 to 85,000 clones, approximately 97% seen once. Sequenced material: T cells isolated from PBMCs. The receptors originated from a human donor in good health.

The chain employs TRBV2 and TRBJ2-2, with a tentative D call TRBD2 (5 bases). The CDR3 runs to 15 residues. V was cut by 8 bases and J by 0 bases, with 13 bases left in between. Looked up from germline, CDR1 is SNHLY and CDR2 is FYNNEI. The CDR3 loop reads CASGRRAANTGELFF. The CDR3 nucleotides are TGTGCCAGCGGTCGGCGGGCCGCGAACACCGGGGAGCTGTTTTTT.

CDR3 sequence reads: CASSNSGQGVTEAFF. The CDR3 region has the DNA TGTGCCAGCAGCAATTCAGGACAGGGAGTGACTGAAGCTTTCTTT. V usage is TRBV21-1 and J usage is TRBJ1-1; the table's D call, TRBD1, was not checked against the DNA. TRBV21-1 constitutes a pseudogene. This CDR3 is built from 15 residues.

This sequence joins TRBV29-1 and TRBJ2-5; 11 positions match TRBD2. Germline V gene data show CDR1 as SQVTM and CDR2 as ANQGSEA. The CDR3 runs to 13 residues. Trimming cost V 6 bases and J 1 base; bases outside gene matches: 1. CDR3 amino acids: CSVGLAVQETQYF. DNA for the CDR3: TGCAGCGTGGGACTAGCGGTCCAAGAGACCCAGTACTTC. The full variable domain, rest sourced from reference TRBV29-1 and TRBJ2-5, is SAVISQKPSRDICQRGTSLTIQCQVDSQVTMMFWYRQQPGQSLTLIATANQGSEATYESGFVIDKFPISRPNLTFSTLTVSNMSPEDSSIYLCSVGLAVQETQYFGPGTRLLVL.

This sequence joins TRBV29-1 and TRBJ2-7, with a tentative D call TRBD2 (6 bases). V lost 6 bases and J lost 4, with 16 bases in between. CDR1 is SQVTM and CDR2 is ANQGSEA in the germline V gene. This CDR3 has 13 residues. For the CDR3, the DNA is TGCAGCGTCGGGACCCGACTAGGGTACGAGCAGTACTTC. Amino acid sequence: CSVGTRLGYEQYF.

The DNA of the CDR3 is TGTGCCAGCAGCTTATCAACCGGGGAGCTGTTTTTT. It yields the protein CASSLSTGELFF. This sequence joins TRBV7-8 and TRBJ2-2; D remains unclear. Germline V gene sequence: CDR1 SGHVS, CDR2 FQNEAQ. Trimming removed 2 bases from V and 5 bases from J, with 3 bases in between. The CDR3 is made up of 12 amino acids.

This rearrangement joins TRBV11-2 to TRBJ1-2; the D is unclear. The V gene's germline CDR1 is SGHAT and CDR2 FQNNGV. The CDR3 contains 15 residues. V was cut by 6 bases and J by 0 bases, with 14 bases left in between. The CDR3 coding sequence is TGTGCCAGCAGTTCATCAGGCGTTACTAACTATGGCTACACCTTC. Translated, it gives CASSSSGVTNYGYTF.

This chain links TRBV7-9 with TRBJ2-2; 12 positions agree with TRBD2. The CDR3 has 15 amino acids. Germline V gene data show CDR1 as SEHNR and CDR2 as FQNEAQ (reference sequence). With 5 bases clipped from V and 7 bases from J, the junction kept 5 bases outside the gene matches. Here the CDR3 DNA reads TGTGCCAGCAGCAATGGACTAGCGGGAATCGGGGAGCTGTTTTTT. It encodes CASSNGLAGIGELFF.

This chain joins TRBV5-4 and TRBJ2-3, with 9 bases fitting TRBD2. The CDR3 is made up of 15 amino acids. In germline, CDR1 is SGHNT, CDR2 YYREEE (reference sequence). After removal of 2 bases from V and 6 bases from J, the junction contained 7 bases not matched to a gene. CDR3 sequence: CASSFVSGGGDTQYF. Written as DNA, the CDR3 is TGTGCCAGCAGCTTCGTTAGCGGGGGAGGGGATACGCAGTATTTT.

The chain uses TRBV7-9 and TRBJ2-1; a possible D gene is TRBD1 (6 bases). V lost 1 base and J 9 bases, leaving 13 bases between the germline ends. The CDR3 totals 14 residues. The germline CDR1 and CDR2 sequences are SEHNR and FQNEAQ (reference sequence). Here the CDR3 DNA reads TGTGCCAGCAGCTTAGAGGATGGGGGCGGTGAGCAGTTCTTC. It yields the protein CASSLEDGGGEQFF.

The rearrangement links TRBV7-8 to TRBJ1-2; possibly TRBD1 for D (6 bases). V was trimmed by 3 bases and J by 5 bases, leaving 22 bases between them. Germline V CDR1 and CDR2: SGHVS, FQNEAQ. The CDR3 sequence is 17 residues long. The CDR3 protein is CASSFGAQGRRAYGYTF. CDR3 DNA sequence: TGTGCCAGCAGCTTCGGGGCCCAGGGGCGGCGGGCTTATGGCTACACCTTC. Complete variable domain (other parts from reference TRBV7-8 and TRBJ1-2): GAGVSQSPRYKVAKRGQDVALRCDPISGHVSLFWYQQALGQGPEFLTYFQNEAQLDKSGLPSDRFFAERPEGSVSTLKIQRTQQEDSAVYLCASSFGAQGRRAYGYTFGSGTRLTVV.

This chain joins TRBV19 and TRBJ2-1, with 7 bases fitting TRBD2. The J segment lost 2 bases and the V segment lost 3 bases, leaving 4 bases of the junction unmatched. Looked up from germline, CDR1 is LNHDA and CDR2 is SQIVND (reference sequence). The length of the CDR3 is 15 residues. CDR3 loop: CASSIWEGTYNEQFF. The CDR3 bases are TGTGCCAGTAGTATTTGGGAGGGTACCTACAATGAGCAGTTCTTC. Looking up the rest from reference TRBV19 and TRBJ2-1 gives the full variable domain: DGGITQSPKYLFRKEGQNVTLSCEQNLNHDAMYWYRQDPGQGLRLIYYSQIVNDFQKGDIAEGYSVSREKKESFPLTVTSAQKNPTAFYLCASSIWEGTYNEQFFGPGTRLTVL.

The chain combines TRBV7-7 with TRBJ1-1, with TRBD1 matching over 9 bases. Germline assignment: CDR1 SSHAT and CDR2 FNYEAQ (reference sequence). V dropped 3 bases and J dropped 6; count of bases not matched to a gene: 2. The CDR3 runs 13 residues. The CDR3 DNA reads TGTGCCAGCAGCTTGGGACAGGGCTCTGAAGCTTTCTTT. Its protein is CASSLGQGSEAFF. The full variable domain, rest sourced from reference TRBV7-7 and TRBJ1-1, is GAGVSQSPRYKVTKRGQDVTLRCDPISSHATLYWYQQALGQGPEFLTYFNYEAQPDKSGLPSDRFSAERPEGSISTLTIQRTEQRDSAMYRCASSLGQGSEAFFGQGTRLTVV.

The chain joins TRBV9 to TRBJ1-1; tentatively, D is TRBD1 (6 bases). This CDR3 is built from 15 residues. The V gene lost 1 base and the J gene lost 4 bases, with 14 bases spanning the gap. The germline V gene encodes CDR1 SGDLS and CDR2 YYNGEE. The CDR3 reads CASSVYSGAGTEAFF. CDR3 nucleotides: TGTGCCAGCAGCGTATACTCAGGGGCGGGCACTGAAGCTTTCTTT. The variable domain in full, completed from reference TRBV9 and TRBJ1-1, reads DSGVTQTPKHLITATGQRVTLRCSPRSGDLSVYWYQQSLDQGLQFLIQYYNGEERAKGNILERFSAQQFPDLHSELNLSSLELGDSALYFCASSVYSGAGTEAFFGQGTRLTVV.